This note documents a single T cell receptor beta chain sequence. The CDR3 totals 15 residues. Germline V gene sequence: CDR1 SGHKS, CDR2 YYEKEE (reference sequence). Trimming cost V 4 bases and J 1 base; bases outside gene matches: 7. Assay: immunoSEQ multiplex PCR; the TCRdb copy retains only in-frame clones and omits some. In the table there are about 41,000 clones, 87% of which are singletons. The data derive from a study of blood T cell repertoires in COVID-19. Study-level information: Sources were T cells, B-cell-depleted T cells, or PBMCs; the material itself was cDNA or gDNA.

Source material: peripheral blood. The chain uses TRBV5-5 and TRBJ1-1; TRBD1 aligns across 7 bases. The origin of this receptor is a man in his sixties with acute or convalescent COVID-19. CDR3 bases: TGTGCCAGCAGCGCAACAGGGGACGGGAACACTGAAGCTTTCTTT. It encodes CASSATGDGNTEAFF.